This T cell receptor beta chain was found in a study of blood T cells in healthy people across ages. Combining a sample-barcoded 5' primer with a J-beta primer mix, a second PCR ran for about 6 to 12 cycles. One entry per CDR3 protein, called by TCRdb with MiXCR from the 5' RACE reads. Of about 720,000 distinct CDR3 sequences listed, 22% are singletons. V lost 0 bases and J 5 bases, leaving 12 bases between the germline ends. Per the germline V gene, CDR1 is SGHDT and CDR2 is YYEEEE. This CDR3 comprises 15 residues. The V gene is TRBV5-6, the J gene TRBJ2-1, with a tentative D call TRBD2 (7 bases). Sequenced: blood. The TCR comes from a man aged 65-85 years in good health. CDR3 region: CASSLVGGQDNEQFF. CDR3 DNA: TGTGCCAGCAGCTTGGTCGGGGGGCAGGACAATGAGCAGTTCTTC.